This T cell receptor beta chain was recovered during a study of Graves' ophthalmopathy and Graves' hyperthyroidism (dated by TCRdb to 2017 to 2018). Regarding the complete study: Peripheral blood was collected at initial diagnosis, prior to any treatment. The 75 to 100 discovery patients were divided at random into training and test sets in a 7:3 ratio. An independent validation cohort comprised some 18 hyperthyroidism patients and roughly 15 patients who later progressed from hyperthyroidism to ophthalmopathy. TCR beta repertoire signatures were used to distinguish Graves' ophthalmopathy from Graves' hyperthyroidism and to predict progression to ophthalmopathy. In about six hyperthyroidism patients, the T-cell repertoire of thyroid tissue was compared with the T-cell repertoire of blood. In total, around 140 blood samples were TCR-sequenced: some 40 ophthalmopathy, some 72 hyperthyroidism and about 17 hyperthyroidism-to-ophthalmopathy patients. A discovery set of 95 to 100 patients (more than 40 ophthalmopathy, under 65 stable hyperthyroidism) was enrolled to explore V-J signatures distinguishing ophthalmopathy from hyperthyroidism. Following sampling, methimazole starting at 30 mg daily was administered to hyperthyroidism patients, and high-dose intravenous methylprednisolone was administered to ophthalmopathy patients. Results and caveats for the whole study, not just this receptor: No statistical method was used to predetermine the sample size, and group allocation was not hidden from the investigators. In validation, the model predicted ophthalmopathy progression with 55% to 71% sensitivity and roughly 72% specificity; about a dozen predicted patients were CT-confirmed with GO in a median of around 6 months. Most expanded thyroid clonotypes with a frequency above 0.001 also appeared in blood, which suggests that blood repertoires may reflect the immune response in the thyroid. In cross-validation, the 13-signature model distinguished ophthalmopathy from stable hyperthyroidism with about 90% sensitivity and roughly 81% specificity, and in the test set the corresponding values were approximately 80% and 68%.

Ophthalmopathy patients were characterized by moderately to severely active disease, a Clinical Activity Score of at least 3, a NOSPECS grade of at least 4, and a disease duration under 3 months. Patients were excluded if they had other autoimmune diseases, uncontrolled infections, pregnancy or lactation. Diagnosis was based on clinical symptoms, serum thyroxine, TRAb, thyroid ultrasound and orbital computed tomography. PBMCs were isolated from about 9 ml of fresh peripheral blood by Ficoll-Paque density gradient centrifugation. Total RNA was extracted using Trizol reagent, and RNA quality was checked on an Agilent 2100 Bioanalyzer. In regard to this clonotype: There is no known antigen for this receptor. Per-base qualities were not stored, and no clone one base away is much larger.

For repertoire sequencing, the TCR beta CDR3 regions were amplified from RNA transcripts. The first round of RT-PCR was done with HTBI primers and the Qiagen OneStep RT-PCR kit, and was followed by a second round of multiplex PCR, then size selection and purification. The libraries underwent paired-end sequencing with 100 bp reads on an Illumina HiSeq2000. From the authors' description of their analysis: SOAPnuke was used for read processing, and reads with adapters, uncalled bases, a mean Phred below 15, or no exact constant-primer or identifier match were discarded. High-quality paired reads were merged with COPE v1.2.5. Clonotypes were defined as unique nucleotide sequences and were aligned to IMGT TRB V, D and J references using MiTCR v1.1. The analysis was limited to V-J combinations with a frequency above 0.0001, which together covered 99% to 99.2% of the repertoires. A TCR clonal expansion and chaos score per V-J combination was defined as the ratio of F50 clonal expansion to chaos observed in the TCRdist matrix. Features were reduced by Welch's t-statistics and random forest to around 13 V-J combinations, which fed a naive Bayes classifier. The Morisita-Horn index was used to measure how similar the thyroid and blood repertoires were. TCRdb reprocessing: public reads trimmed at Q25 with fastp, clones called with MiXCR, in-frame beta chains kept. Under each unique CDR3 protein, matching rows form one entry showing the most common genes and DNA. Clone size and V and J calls follow TCRdb, not the original study. The sample includes about 210,000 distinct CDR3 sequences, with 25% to 35% observed a single time. The ten largest clones take up 8.5% to 9.5% of the sample.

The sequenced material came from peripheral blood. This receptor was identified in a middle-aged man with Graves' ophthalmopathy. Donor details come from another sample of the same person, matched by shared clones.

CDR3 reads: CASSEGSGNTIYF. In nucleotides, the sequence is TGTGCCAGCAGCGAGGGTAGTGGAAACACCATATATTTT. The sequence links TRBV6-2 or TRBV6-3 to TRBJ1-3; the D gene cannot be named for sure. The CDR3 holds 13 amino acids from the cysteine to the phenylalanine. CDR3 DNA only is kept here, 39 bases in frame from base 1. Cut back by 6 bases and 3 bases, the V and J ends lie 9 bases apart. From a lookup of the germline V gene, CDR1 and CDR2 are MNHEY and SVGEGT.